This TCR beta chain was documented in a study of blood T cells in healthy people across ages. The second PCR ran about 6 to 12 cycles with a sample-barcoded 5' primer and J-beta primers. One entry per CDR3 protein, called by TCRdb with MiXCR from the 5' RACE reads. The sample has about 900,000 distinct CDR3 sequences; around 62% are singletons. Germline values: CDR1 SGHDT, CDR2 YYEEEE. Trimming took off 0 bases at V and 1 base at J, with 16 bases between the two ends. CDR3 length equals 17 residues. What was sequenced was blood. This TCR came from a man between 25 and 39 years old in good health. This sequence joins TRBV5-6 and TRBJ1-1; D not certain. CDR3 DNA sequence: TGTGCCAGCAGCTTGGCCTACAGAGGAACGAAGAACACTGAAGCTTTCTTT. The encoded protein is CASSLAYRGTKNTEAFF. The variable domain in full, with the rest retrieved from reference TRBV5-6 and TRBJ1-1, is DAGVTQSPTHLIKTRGQQVTLRCSPKSGHDTVSWYQQALGQGPQFIFQYYEEEERQRGNFPDRFSGHQFPNYSSELNVNALLLGDSALYLCASSLAYRGTKNTEAFFGQGTRLTVV.